This TCR beta chain appears in the sequencing data of a study of cytomegalovirus exposure and HLA in healthy donors. General observations from the study: HLA-A and HLA-B allele assignments for most subjects were reportedly predicted accurately using TCR beta sequences. HLA allele associations emerged for roughly 17,000 TCR beta sequences in a later analysis, at 0.05 false discovery rate. TCR beta V- and J-gene trimming was later associated with a missense DCLRE1C variant. Later analysis suggested links between common viral pathogens and several top significant clusters.

Comments on this clone: What it recognizes is unknown.

Researchers ran the PCR with 60 Vbeta and 13 Jbeta primers. Produced via immunoSEQ multiplex PCR; TCRdb's table is partial and in-frame only. The data show 160,000 or so clones, with over 70% seen just once and about 7.7% held by the top ten. Losses at the gene ends were 0 bases for V and 6 bases for J; bases not matched to a gene: 6. The CDR3 has 16 amino acids. Looked up from germline, CDR1 is SGDLS and CDR2 is YYNGEE. The clonotype originates from a woman in her thirties or forties in good health and CMV-seropositive. Sequences were obtained from PBMCs. The V and J genes are TRBV9 and TRBJ1-6; the match to TRBD1 covers 7 bases. For the CDR3, the DNA is TGTGCCAGCAGCGTAGGAGGGACAGTGATTAATTCACCCCTCCACTTT. Its protein product is CASSVGGTVINSPLHF.